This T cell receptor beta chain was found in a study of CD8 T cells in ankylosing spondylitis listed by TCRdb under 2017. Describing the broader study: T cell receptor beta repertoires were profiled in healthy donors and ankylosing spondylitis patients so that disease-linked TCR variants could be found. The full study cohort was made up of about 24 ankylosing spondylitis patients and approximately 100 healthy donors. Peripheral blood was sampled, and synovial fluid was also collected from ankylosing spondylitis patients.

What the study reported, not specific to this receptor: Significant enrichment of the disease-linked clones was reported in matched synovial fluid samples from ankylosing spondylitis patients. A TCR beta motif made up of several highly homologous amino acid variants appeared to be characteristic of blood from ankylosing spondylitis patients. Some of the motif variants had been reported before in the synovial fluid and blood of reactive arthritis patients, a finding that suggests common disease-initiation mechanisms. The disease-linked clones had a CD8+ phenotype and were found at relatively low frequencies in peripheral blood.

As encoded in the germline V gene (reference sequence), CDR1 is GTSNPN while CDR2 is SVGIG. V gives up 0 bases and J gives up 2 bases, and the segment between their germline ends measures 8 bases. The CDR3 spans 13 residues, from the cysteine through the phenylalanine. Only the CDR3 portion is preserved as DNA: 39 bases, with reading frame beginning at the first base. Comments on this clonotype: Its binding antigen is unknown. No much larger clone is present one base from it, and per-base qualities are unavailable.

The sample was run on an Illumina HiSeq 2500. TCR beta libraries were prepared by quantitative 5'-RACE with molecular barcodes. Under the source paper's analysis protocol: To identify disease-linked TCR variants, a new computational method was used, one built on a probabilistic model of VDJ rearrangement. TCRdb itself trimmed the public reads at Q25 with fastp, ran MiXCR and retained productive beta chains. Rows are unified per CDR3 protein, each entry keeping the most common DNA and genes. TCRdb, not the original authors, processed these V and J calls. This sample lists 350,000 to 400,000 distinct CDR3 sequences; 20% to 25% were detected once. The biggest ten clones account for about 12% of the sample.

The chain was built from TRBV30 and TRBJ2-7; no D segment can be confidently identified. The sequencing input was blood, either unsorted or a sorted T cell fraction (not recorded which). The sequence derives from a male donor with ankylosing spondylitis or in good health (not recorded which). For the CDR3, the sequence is CAWSVIAAYEQYF. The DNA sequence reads TGTGCCTGGAGTGTAATCGCGGCCTACGAGCAGTACTTC.